A few counts support the clone carrying this T cell receptor (beta chain). Its specificity is not known. TCRdb's table, derived via immunoSEQ multiplex PCR, lists solely in-frame clones and lacks some. The sample consists of some 150,000 clones, roughly 91% of them appearing once. This record comes from a study of T cell responses to AZD1222 COVID-19 vaccine. Study details: Analyses pooled second doses at about 4 or about 12 weeks.

Study-level findings and limits: Spike-specific TCRs gained breadth and depth after people received two AZD1222 doses.

The material was peripheral blood, obtained on day 0 of AZD1222 vaccination. This sequence originates from an adult in good health.

CDR3 nucleotides: TGTGCCAGCTGCAAAAGTACAGGAGGGGGTTCACCCCTCCACTTT. Encoded protein: CASCKSTGGGSPLHF. The V gene is TRBV6-5, the J gene TRBJ1-6; perhaps TRBD1 as D (6 bases). Trimming took 8 bases from V and 9 from J, leaving 20 bases between them. The CDR3 is 15 residues long. Germline V CDR1 and CDR2: MNHEY, SVGAGI.